A single sample is the source of the 24 T cell receptor beta chains below, sequenced in a study of OX40 agonist ivuxolimab in advanced cancers. Assay used: immunoSEQ multiplex PCR; TCRdb lists only in-frame clones, some missing. The sample consists of about 50,000 clones, about 80% of them appearing once. The specimen comprised CD4+ or CD8+ T cells sorted from blood, sampled in a trial of the OX40 agonist ivuxolimab. These receptors were obtained from an adult with an advanced solid tumor such as melanoma, head and neck, liver or kidney cancer.

V usage is TRBV19 and J usage is TRBJ2-5, with 8 nucleotides matching TRBD1. This CDR3 has 14 amino acids. V shed 5 bases, J shed 4 bases, and the junction held 6 bases outside the gene matches. Germline-derived CDR1 and CDR2 are LNHDA and SQIVND (reference sequence). CDR3 sequence (DNA): TGTGCCAGTAGTGTATACAGGGGGAGAGAGACCCAGTACTTC. This encodes CASSVYRGRETQYF.

The chain recombines TRBV7-3 with TRBJ2-7; 10 bases line up with TRBD2. There are 15 residues in the CDR3. The V segment lost 5 bases and the J segment 3 bases; nucleotides outside the gene matches: 7. Per the germline V gene, CDR1 is SGHTA and CDR2 is FQGTGA. The CDR3 here is CASSQGVAGGYEQYF. In nucleotides, the CDR3 is TGTGCCAGCAGCCAAGGGGTAGCGGGAGGCTACGAGCAGTACTTC.

This clone has a single count. The V and J genes are TRBV2 and TRBJ1-5, with 7 bases aligning to TRBD1. The CDR3 has 15 residues. V gave up 6 bases and J gave up 0 bases; unmatched junction bases: 5. The germline V gene encodes CDR1 SNHLY and CDR2 FYNNEI. CDR3 coding DNA: TGTGCCAGCAGGGGACAGACCCATAGCAATCAGCCCCAGCATTTT. Protein product: CASRGQTHSNQPQHF.

The chain uses TRBV5-1 and TRBJ2-5; D ambiguous. Trimming shortened V by 1 base and J by 7 bases, and 17 bases separated the two germline ends. CDR1 and CDR2 (germline): SGHRS, YFSETQ. The CDR3 extends over 15 amino acids. CDR3 sequence: CASSLYQAFLGTQYF. In DNA, the CDR3 is TGCGCCAGCAGCTTGTATCAGGCCTTCCTCGGGACCCAGTACTTC.

The chain carries TRBV11-2 and TRBJ2-1; 7 positions match TRBD2. The CDR3 loop spans 16 amino acids. Losses at the gene ends were 3 bases for V and 4 bases for J; bases not matched to a gene: 9. CDR1 is SGHAT and CDR2 is FQNNGV in the germline V gene. CDR3 amino acids: CASSFRRELGYNEQFF. The CDR3 DNA reads as TGTGCCAGCAGCTTCCGGCGGGAGCTGGGATACAATGAGCAGTTCTTC.

The V call is TRBV4-1, the J call TRBJ1-5, with 10 bases that match TRBD1. Germline CDR1 is MGHRA and CDR2 is YSYEKL. The CDR3 covers 15 residues. Germline trimming cut 3 bases from V and 5 bases from J; bases unmatched to any gene: 4. The CDR3 loop is CASSHADRGHQPQHF. CDR3 sequence (DNA): TGCGCCAGCAGCCACGCAGACAGGGGGCATCAGCCCCAGCATTTT.

V and J are TRBV7-6 and TRBJ2-1, with D hard to call. Germline CDR1 reads SGHVS; CDR2 reads FNYEAQ. The CDR3 runs 13 residues. Trimming took off 1 base at V and 9 bases at J, with 10 bases between the two ends. CDR3 bases: TGTGCCAGCAGCTTAGAAGGCCTAGGTGAGCAGTTCTTC. It translates to CASSLEGLGEQFF. Together with reference TRBV7-6 and TRBJ2-1, the CDR3 gives the full variable domain: GAGVSQSPRYKVTKRGQDVALRCDPISGHVSLYWYRQALGQGPEFLTYFNYEAQQDKSGLPNDRFSAERPEGSISTLTIQRTEQRDSAMYRCASSLEGLGEQFFGPGTRLTVL.

The chain couples TRBV21-1 to TRBJ1-5; the table's TRBD1 call for D was not verified on the DNA. TRBV21-1 is termed a pseudogene. CDR3 length: 17 amino acids. The CDR3 DNA reads TGTGCCAGCAGCAAAGGGGGGACAGGGCACTACAATCAGCCCCAGCATTTT. Translated: CASSKGGTGHYNQPQHF.

V is TRBV28 and J is TRBJ2-3; no definite D call. Trimming shortened V by 2 bases and J by 4 bases, and 7 bases separated the two germline ends. The V gene's germline CDR1 is MDHEN and CDR2 SYDVKM. The CDR3 runs to 13 residues. The CDR3 nucleotides read TGTGCCAGCAGTTTAAGGCCCCCAGATACGCAGTATTTT. Translation: CASSLRPPDTQYF.

The chain joins TRBV6-1 to TRBJ1-1; 7 bases align to TRBD1. CDR1 and CDR2 from the germline V gene are MNHNS and SASEGT. V trimming: 5 bases; J trimming: 3 bases; junction bases outside the gene matches: 3. The CDR3 runs to 13 residues. CDR3 sequence: CASSSTGDTEAFF. The CDR3 nucleotides are TGTGCCAGCAGTTCTACAGGGGACACTGAAGCTTTCTTT.

The chain uses TRBV7-9 and TRBJ2-3; D is perhaps TRBD1 or TRBD2 (6 bases each). There are 15 residues in the CDR3. Germline V lookup: CDR1 SEHNR, CDR2 FQNEAQ (reference sequence). V lost 1 base and J lost 4, with 12 bases in between. CDR3 nucleotides: TGTGCCAGCAGCTTAGGGGGGGCTGGGGCAGATACGCAGTATTTT. This sequence encodes CASSLGGAGADTQYF.

The J gene is TRBJ2-7, the V gene TRBV7-2; 11 bases are a match to TRBD2. The V and J ends lost 3 bases and 5 bases, in that order; junction bases with no gene match: 6. The germline V gene encodes CDR1 SGHTA and CDR2 FQGNSA. CDR3 size: 15 residues. CDR3 nucleotides: TGTGCCAGCAGCTTGGTTAGCGGGAGGGTAAACGAGCAGTACTTC. Its protein product is CASSLVSGRVNEQYF.

This clone was recorded only once. V and J are TRBV19 and TRBJ2-6; D gene ambiguous. The CDR3 is 16 amino acids. The V gene lost 7 bases and the J gene lost 0 bases, with 13 bases spanning the gap. Germline-derived CDR1 and CDR2 are LNHDA and SQIVND (reference sequence). The CDR3 nucleotides are TGTGCCAGTACCTTGACATTCTCCTCTGGGGCCAACGTCCTGACTTTC. Protein sequence: CASTLTFSSGANVLTF.

V usage is TRBV19 and J usage is TRBJ1-2; 7 positions match TRBD1. J was trimmed by 5 bases and V by 6 bases; bases with no gene match: 3. The CDR3 has 12 amino acids. The V gene's germline CDR1 is LNHDA and CDR2 SQIVND (reference sequence). The CDR3 loop is CASRGQSYGYTF. In nucleotides, the CDR3 is TGTGCCAGTAGGGGACAGTCTTATGGCTACACCTTC.

This chain's CDR3 is CASSFGAGQETQYF. The CDR3 DNA is TGCGCCAGCAGCTTCGGGGCGGGCCAAGAGACCCAGTACTTC. The rearrangement uses TRBV5-1 and TRBJ2-5, with D perhaps given as TRBD1 or TRBD2 (5 bases each). Germline CDR1 is SGHRS and CDR2 is YFSETQ. This CDR3 spans 14 amino acids. Trimming stripped 2 bases from V and 1 base from J, with 9 bases between.

In its sample, this clone was seen a few times. The V and J genes are TRBV19 and TRBJ2-2; D could derive from TRBD1 or TRBD2 (5 bases each). Germline V gene sequence: CDR1 LNHDA, CDR2 SQIVND (reference sequence). The CDR3 runs to 15 residues. The V end was cut by 5 bases, the J end by 3 bases, with 13 bases between. The CDR3 DNA reads TGTGCCAGTAGTCAGGGACCCGCGTACACCGGGGAGCTGTTTTTT. Translation: CASSQGPAYTGELFF.

This clone was detected only a few times. The rearrangement uses TRBV25-1 and TRBJ1-6, with D unclear. The CDR3 is 11 amino acids. Germline V CDR1 and CDR2: MGHDK, SYGVNS. The ends were cut back, 0 bases at V and 16 bases at J, with 7 bases in the middle. Written as DNA, the CDR3 is TGTGCCAGCAGTGAATATAAGAATCTCCACTTT. This encodes CASSEYKNLHF.

In this sample, this clone turned up a few times. This rearrangement joins TRBV19 to TRBJ2-2, with a possible D match to TRBD1 (7 bases). This CDR3 comprises 16 residues. V was pared by 8 bases and J by 7 bases, with 23 bases between. CDR1 and CDR2 (germline): LNHDA, SQIVND (reference sequence). The CDR3 DNA reads as TGTGCCAGTTCCCCCGGATACAGGGGAGGCAACGGGGAGCTGTTTTTT. Its translation: CASSPGYRGGNGELFF.

This chain connects TRBV6-6 to TRBJ2-3, with D tentatively TRBD1 (6 bases). Germline lookup yields CDR1 MNHNY and CDR2 SVGAGI (reference sequence). V lost 6 bases and J 4 bases, leaving 8 bases between the germline ends. The CDR3 extends over 12 amino acids. The CDR3: CASRGAPDTQYF. The CDR3 nucleotides read TGTGCCAGCAGGGGGGCACCAGATACGCAGTATTTT.

CDR3 DNA sequence: TGTGCCAGCAGCTCCCTAGGGGGGGCAAACAATGAGCAGTTCTTC. Encoded protein: CASSSLGGANNEQFF. The chain carries TRBV7-9 and TRBJ2-1; a weak D match, TRBD2 (7 bases). CDR3 size: 15 residues. V was clipped by 4 bases and J by 5 bases, with 15 bases between them. Germline V gene lookup returns CDR1 SEHNR and CDR2 FQNEAQ (reference sequence).

The J gene is TRBJ2-7, the V gene TRBV6-5; 9 bases match TRBD1. CDR3 size: 13 residues. With 6 bases clipped from V and 7 bases from J, the junction kept 7 bases outside the gene matches. CDR1 is MNHEY and CDR2 is SVGAGI in the germline V gene. CDR3 bases: TGTGCCAGCAGGACAGGGGGTATAAGGGAGCAGTACTTC. It translates to CASRTGGIREQYF.

This chain connects TRBV2 to TRBJ1-2, with D tentatively TRBD1 (6 bases). V dropped 1 base and J dropped 4 bases, with 10 bases sitting between them. Germline V gene lookup returns CDR1 SNHLY and CDR2 FYNNEI. This CDR3 comprises 14 residues. This chain's CDR3 is CASSEVGQPYGYTF. The CDR3 DNA reads as TGTGCCAGCAGTGAAGTCGGACAGCCCTATGGCTACACCTTC. The whole variable domain, remainder taken from reference TRBV2 and TRBJ1-2, is EPEVTQTPSHQVTQMGQEVILRCVPISNHLYFYWYRQILGQKVEFLVSFYNNEISEKSEIFDDQFSVERPDGSNFTLKIRSTKLEDSAMYFCASSEVGQPYGYTFGSGTRLTVV.

The chain employs TRBV9 and TRBJ1-6; D is unclear. The CDR3 consists of 15 residues. Germline V gene sequence: CDR1 SGDLS, CDR2 YYNGEE. V was trimmed by 4 bases and J by 8 bases, leaving 16 bases between them. The CDR3 sequence: CASSPRASRDSPLHF. CDR3 nucleotides: TGTGCCAGCAGCCCGCGGGCGAGTCGGGATTCACCCCTCCACTTT.

This CDR3 reads CASSASLGETQYF. CDR3 sequence (DNA): TGCGCCAGCAGCGCCAGTTTAGGAGAGACCCAGTACTTC. The gene calls are TRBV10-1 and TRBJ2-5; D not resolved. The CDR3 is 13 residues long. Trimming pared 6 bases from V and 4 bases from J, leaving 12 bases between. Germline CDR1 reads WNHNN; CDR2 reads SYGVQD (reference sequence).